Included here is one T cell receptor (beta chain) sequence, with context. Amplification of the TCR beta CDR3 regions used RNA transcripts (as template). HTBI primers primed a first-round RT-PCR, and a second-round multiplex PCR followed. TCRdb re-called the multiplex PCR reads with MiXCR, one entry per CDR3 protein. The data contain a few hundred thousand distinct CDR3 sequences, roughly 15% of them seen just once; the ten biggest clones take up roughly 2.4%. The sample originates from a study of Graves' ophthalmopathy and Graves' hyperthyroidism. On the study more broadly: Peripheral blood was gathered at the point of initial diagnosis, before any treatment started.

This CDR3 is built from 15 residues. The V and J ends lost 6 bases and 4 bases respectively, with 13 bases between them. V usage is TRBV12-3 or TRBV12-4 and J usage is TRBJ2-6; no definite D call. What was sequenced was peripheral blood. The clonotype originates from an adult woman with stable Graves' hyperthyroidism. The CDR3 DNA reads as TGTGCCAGCAGCGTTAATGGGCTCGGGGCCAACGTCCTGACTTTC. It encodes CASSVNGLGANVLTF.